This entry is about one T cell receptor (beta chain). This specimen belongs to a study of technical replicates of blood from a few donors. The repertoire was sequenced with immunoSEQ multiplex PCR; TCRdb's copy has only in-frame clones and lacks some. The sample records tens of thousands of clones, 85% to 95% being singletons. Germline values: CDR1 SQVTM, CDR2 ANQGSEA. CDR3 length: 15 residues. Material for sequencing was T cells isolated from PBMCs. This TCR was recovered from a human donor in good health. V and J are TRBV29-1 and TRBJ2-5; the match to TRBD2 covers 7 bases. Written as DNA, the CDR3 is TGCACTTACCGACCCGGGGCGGGAGAAGCAGAGACCCAGTACTTC. This sequence encodes CTYRPGAGEAETQYF.